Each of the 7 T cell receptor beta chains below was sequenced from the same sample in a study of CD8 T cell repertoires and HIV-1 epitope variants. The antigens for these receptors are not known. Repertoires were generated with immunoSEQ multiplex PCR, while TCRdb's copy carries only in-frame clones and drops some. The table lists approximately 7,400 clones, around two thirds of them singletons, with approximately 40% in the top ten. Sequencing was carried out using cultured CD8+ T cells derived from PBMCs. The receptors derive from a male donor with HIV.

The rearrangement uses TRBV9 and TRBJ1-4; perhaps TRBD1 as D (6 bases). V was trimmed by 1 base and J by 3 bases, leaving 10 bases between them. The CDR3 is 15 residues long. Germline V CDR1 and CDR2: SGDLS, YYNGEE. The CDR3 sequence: CASSVTGSPNEKLFF. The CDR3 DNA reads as TGTGCCAGCAGCGTAACAGGGAGCCCTAATGAAAAACTGTTTTTT.

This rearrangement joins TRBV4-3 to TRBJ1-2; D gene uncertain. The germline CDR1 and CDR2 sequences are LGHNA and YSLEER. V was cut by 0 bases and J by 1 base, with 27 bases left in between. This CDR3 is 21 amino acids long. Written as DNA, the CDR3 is TGCGCCAGCAGCCAAGAAAGCCCGTTGGACCAGCAAACATTCCATAACTATGGCTACACCTTC. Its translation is CASSQESPLDQQTFHNYGYTF.

CDR3 loop: CASSSGYEQYF. The CDR3 DNA reads as TGTGCCAGCAGCTCGGGGTACGAGCAGTACTTC. This sequence joins TRBV5-6 and TRBJ2-7; D may be TRBD2 (5 bases). This CDR3 has 11 amino acids. Deletions cut 3 bases from V and 4 bases from J, with 5 bases between. Germline values: CDR1 SGHDT, CDR2 YYEEEE.

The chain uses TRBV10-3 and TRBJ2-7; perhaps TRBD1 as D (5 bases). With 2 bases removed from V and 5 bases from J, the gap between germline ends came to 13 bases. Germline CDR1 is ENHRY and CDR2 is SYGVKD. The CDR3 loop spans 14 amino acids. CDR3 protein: CAISEPDSSDEQYF. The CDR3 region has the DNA TGTGCCATCAGTGAGCCAGACAGTTCTGACGAGCAGTACTTC.

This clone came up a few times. CDR3 sequence (DNA): TGTGCCAGCAGTTTTTCTCTAGCGGGAGGTAGCTCCTACGAGCAGTACTTC. Residues: CASSFSLAGGSSYEQYF. This chain joins TRBV28 and TRBJ2-7; TRBD2 matches at 11 bases. In germline, CDR1 is MDHEN, CDR2 SYDVKM. J gave up 0 bases and V 3 bases, and 7 bases lay outside the gene matches. This CDR3 comprises 17 residues.

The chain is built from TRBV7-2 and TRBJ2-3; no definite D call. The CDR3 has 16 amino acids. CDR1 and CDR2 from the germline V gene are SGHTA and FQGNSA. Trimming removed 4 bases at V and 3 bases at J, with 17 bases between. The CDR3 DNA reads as TGTGCCAGCAGCTCAGAGGCTATCCTCCTGACAGATACGCAGTATTTT. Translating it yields CASSSEAILLTDTQYF.

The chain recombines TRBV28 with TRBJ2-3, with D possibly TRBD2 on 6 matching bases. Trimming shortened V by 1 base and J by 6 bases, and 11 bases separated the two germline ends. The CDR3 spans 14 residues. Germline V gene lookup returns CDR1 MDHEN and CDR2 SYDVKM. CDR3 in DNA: TGTGCCAGCAGTTTATTGGGGGGAATGGATACGCAGTATTTT. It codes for CASSLLGGMDTQYF.